The 15 T cell receptor beta chains presented below share a single source sample, sequenced in a study of brain T cells in children with intractable seizures. Clones were sequenced by immunoSEQ multiplex PCR, and TCRdb holds only the in-frame ones, with some missing. The sample includes about 76,000 clones, just over 90% of them seen just once. Sequences were derived from peripheral blood, sampled at surgery. The receptors derive from a boy under two years old with tuberous sclerosis and intractable seizures.

The chain employs TRBV5-5 and TRBJ1-2, with D possibly matching TRBD1 (6 bases). The CDR3 runs to 14 residues. Trimming cost V 0 bases and J 4 bases, with 10 bases left between them. Germline V CDR1 and CDR2: SGHKS, YYEKEE (reference sequence). The CDR3 nucleotides are TGTGCCAGCAGCTTGGAGGGGGTAGGCTATGGCTACACCTTC. This sequence encodes CASSLEGVGYGYTF.

V and J are TRBV5-1 and TRBJ2-1; D possibly corresponds to TRBD2 (6 bases). V lost 3 bases to trimming and J lost 5 bases, with 12 bases between them. In germline, CDR1 is SGHRS, CDR2 YFSETQ. This CDR3 comprises 14 residues. In DNA, the CDR3 is TGCGCCAGCAGCTCGGCCGGGACTCACAATGAGCAGTTCTTC. This codes for CASSSAGTHNEQFF.

The chain has TRBV11-3 and TRBJ1-1; 9 nucleotides align to TRBD1. Germline CDR1 is SGHNT and CDR2 is YENEEA. The CDR3 extends over 16 amino acids. The ends lost 5 bases at V and 0 bases at J; junction bases unmatched: 7. In nucleotides, the CDR3 is TGTGCCAGCAGCCCCCGGGACAGGGTCATGAACACTGAAGCTTTCTTT. Amino acids: CASSPRDRVMNTEAFF.

The chain links TRBV7-8 to TRBJ1-1; D unresolved. Germline CDR1 reads SGHVS; CDR2 reads FQNEAQ. The CDR3 contains 13 residues. Deletions cut 3 bases from V and 4 bases from J, with 9 bases between. Written as DNA, the CDR3 is TGTGCCAGCAGCTTGCGCGAAGGCACTGAAGCTTTCTTT. Translating gives CASSLREGTEAFF. The whole variable domain, remainder taken from reference TRBV7-8 and TRBJ1-1, is GAGVSQSPRYKVAKRGQDVALRCDPISGHVSLFWYQQALGQGPEFLTYFQNEAQLDKSGLPSDRFFAERPEGSVSTLKIQRTQQEDSAVYLCASSLREGTEAFFGQGTRLTVV.

The chain combines TRBV7-6 with TRBJ2-1; D possibly matches TRBD1 or TRBD2 (5 bases each). The CDR3 is 16 amino acids. V was cut by 2 bases and J by 7 bases, with 18 bases left in between. Germline values: CDR1 SGHVS, CDR2 FNYEAQ. In DNA form, the CDR3 reads TGTGCCAGCAGCTTAAGCCCCCGAGGGGTCGGGAATGAGCAGTTCTTC. Protein product: CASSLSPRGVGNEQFF. The variable domain in full, with the rest retrieved from reference TRBV7-6 and TRBJ2-1, is GAGVSQSPRYKVTKRGQDVALRCDPISGHVSLYWYRQALGQGPEFLTYFNYEAQQDKSGLPNDRFSAERPEGSISTLTIQRTEQRDSAMYRCASSLSPRGVGNEQFFGPGTRLTVL.

The chain employs TRBV7-3 and TRBJ1-3; possible D gene TRBD1, 5 bases. Germline CDR1 reads SGHTA; CDR2 reads FQGTGA. Trimming pared 5 bases from V and 2 bases from J, leaving 10 bases between. The CDR3 is 14 amino acids. Here the CDR3 reads CASSPSGAGNTIYF. CDR3 sequence (DNA): TGTGCCAGCAGCCCCTCGGGGGCTGGAAACACCATATATTTT.

This chain uses TRBV6-5 with TRBJ2-5; D is ambiguous. The CDR3 has 13 residues. From germline, CDR1 is MNHEY and CDR2 SVGAGI. Trimming removed 2 bases at V and 5 bases at J, with 9 bases between. The CDR3 reads CASSYILEETQYF. Written as DNA, the CDR3 is TGTGCCAGCAGTTACATTCTAGAGGAGACCCAGTACTTC.

This rearrangement joins TRBV2 to TRBJ2-6; D might be TRBD1 (5 bases). CDR1 SNHLY and CDR2 FYNNEI come from the germline V gene. The CDR3 consists of 15 residues. V lost 5 bases to trimming and J lost 0 bases, with 8 bases between them. The chain's CDR3 is CASSPTASGANVLTF. As DNA, the CDR3 is TGTGCCAGCAGTCCGACAGCCTCTGGGGCCAACGTCCTGACTTTC.

The chain combines TRBV20-1 with TRBJ1-2; D is undetermined. The germline V gene has CDR1 DFQATT and CDR2 SNEGSKA (reference sequence). Trimming stripped 6 bases from V and 8 bases from J, with 10 bases between. CDR3 length: 10 residues. The CDR3 nucleotides read TGCAGTGCCCCCTTAGGGGGCTACACCTTC. It specifies CSAPLGGYTF.

The chain recombines TRBV11-3 with TRBJ2-6, with D tentatively TRBD1 (6 bases). The CDR3 runs to 17 residues. The germline V gene encodes CDR1 SGHNT and CDR2 YENEEA. Trimming removed 1 base from V and 4 bases from J, with 14 bases in between. CDR3 in DNA: TGTGCCAGCAGCTTAGGGCGTTGGGGGCCCGGGGCCAACGTCCTGACTTTC. Protein sequence: CASSLGRWGPGANVLTF.

V usage is TRBV7-6 and J usage is TRBJ2-1; D may match TRBD1 or TRBD2 (5 bases each). Germline CDR1 is SGHVS and CDR2 is FNYEAQ. CDR3 length: 16 residues. Deletions cut 1 base from V and 2 bases from J, with 12 bases between. Here the CDR3 reads CASSLEWDGTYNEQFF. DNA for the CDR3: TGTGCCAGCAGCTTAGAATGGGACGGAACCTACAATGAGCAGTTCTTC.

This clone came up once. The chain joins TRBV28 to TRBJ1-2; no firm D call. The germline gives CDR1 MDHEN, CDR2 SYDVKM. V was pared by 7 bases and J by 5 bases, with 11 bases between. The length of the CDR3 is 12 residues. In DNA form, the CDR3 reads TGTGCCAGCACAATAAGGGATTATGGCTACACCTTC. Translation gives CASTIRDYGYTF.

The chain carries TRBV7-3 and TRBJ1-1, with 7 nucleotides matching TRBD1. The CDR3 has 16 residues. After removal of 6 bases from V and 1 base from J, the junction contained 11 bases not matched to a gene. Looked up from germline, CDR1 is SGHTA and CDR2 is FQGTGA. The CDR3 protein is CASSETGTAGNTEAFF. Here the CDR3 DNA reads TGTGCCAGCAGTGAAACCGGGACAGCGGGGAACACTGAAGCTTTCTTT. Combining the CDR3 with reference TRBV7-3 and TRBJ1-1 gives the whole variable domain GAGVSQTPSNKVTEKGKYVELRCDPISGHTALYWYRQSLGQGPEFLIYFQGTGAADDSGLPNDRFFAVRPEGSVSTLKIQRTERGDSAVYLCASSETGTAGNTEAFFGQGTRLTVV.

This chain connects TRBV6-5 to TRBJ1-1; the match to TRBD1 covers 8 bases. With V trimmed by 10 bases and J by 0 bases, 10 bases remained unmatched. Germline CDR1 and CDR2: MNHEY and SVGAGI. The CDR3 is made up of 15 amino acids. The chain's CDR3 is CATGQGVFMNTEAFF. DNA of the CDR3: TGTGCCACCGGACAGGGCGTGTTCATGAACACTGAAGCTTTCTTT.

The V gene is TRBV7-9, the J gene TRBJ1-1; D is unclear. The V end was cut by 3 bases, the J end by 2 bases, with 7 bases between. This CDR3 comprises 13 residues. From germline, CDR1 is SEHNR and CDR2 FQNEAQ (reference sequence). CDR3 in amino acids: CASSFTANTEAFF. The CDR3 coding sequence is TGTGCCAGCAGCTTTACGGCTAACACTGAAGCTTTCTTT.